The 14 T cell receptor beta chains presented below share a single source sample, sequenced in a study of blood T cell repertoires in COVID-19. Generated by immunoSEQ multiplex PCR, the TCRdb table keeps only in-frame clones and is missing some. The profile covers about 150,000 clones, with 80% to 90% appearing a single time and about 8% taken by the ten largest. Sample: peripheral blood. The receptors derive from a woman in her sixties or seventies with COVID-19, enrolled during active disease.

This clone has more than one count but fewer than ten. The gene calls are TRBV9 and TRBJ1-1; D may be TRBD1 (6 bases). The V gene's germline CDR1 is SGDLS and CDR2 YYNGEE. The CDR3 runs 18 residues. Trimming removed 0 bases from V and 4 bases from J, with 22 bases in between. CDR3 region: CASSVGDDGWAGVTEAFF. The CDR3 bases are TGTGCCAGCAGCGTAGGGGACGATGGTTGGGCAGGGGTCACTGAAGCTTTCTTT.

J is TRBJ2-3 and V is TRBV5-4; possibly TRBD1 for D (5 bases). Per the germline V gene, CDR1 is SGHNT and CDR2 is YYREEE (reference sequence). V gave up 4 bases and J gave up 2 bases, with 23 bases separating them. The CDR3 spans 18 residues. CDR3 in DNA: TGTGCCAGCAGCACCCGACAGCCACCACAGGCGTACACAGATACGCAGTATTTT. Its translation: CASSTRQPPQAYTDTQYF. The full variable domain, completed using reference TRBV5-4 and TRBJ2-3, is ETGVTQSPTHLIKTRGQQVTLRCSSQSGHNTVSWYQQALGQGPQFIFQYYREEENGRGNFPPRFSGLQFPNYSSELNVNALELDDSALYLCASSTRQPPQAYTDTQYFGPGTRLTVL.

The V and J genes are TRBV29-1 and TRBJ2-7, with 7 positions matching TRBD1. The CDR3 has 16 amino acids. Germline V gene data show CDR1 as SQVTM and CDR2 as ANQGSEA. Trimming took 5 bases from V and 2 from J; bases not matched to a gene: 15. CDR3 sequence reads: CSVNGVTDRVPYEQYF. Here the CDR3 DNA reads TGCAGCGTTAATGGCGTCACAGACAGGGTACCCTACGAGCAGTACTTC.

The chain recombines TRBV5-1 with TRBJ2-7; D possibly corresponds to TRBD2 (6 bases). The CDR3 sequence is 11 residues long. Germline V gene lookup returns CDR1 SGHRS and CDR2 YFSETQ. The V gene lost 6 bases and the J gene lost 7 bases, with 11 bases spanning the gap. The CDR3 nucleotides read TGCGCCAGCACCTGGGCGGGGGAGCAGTACTTC. Translating gives CASTWAGEQYF.

This rearrangement joins TRBV30 to TRBJ2-3; D may be TRBD2 (6 bases). Between the trimmed V and J ends, which lost 3 bases and 3 bases, there was a span of 13 bases. Germline V gives CDR1 GTSNPN, CDR2 SVGIG (reference sequence). The length of the CDR3 is 14 residues. The CDR3 is CAWRGGLRTDTQYF. CDR3 sequence (DNA): TGTGCCTGGAGGGGGGGTCTCCGGACAGATACGCAGTATTTT.

V is TRBV7-3 and J is TRBJ2-1; D may be TRBD1 (5 bases). The CDR3 loop spans 16 amino acids. V shed 5 bases and J shed 1 base, with 15 bases lying between them. Germline V gene sequence: CDR1 SGHTA, CDR2 FQGTGA. The CDR3 region has the DNA TGTGCCAGCAGCCTAAAATCTGGGGCGTCCTACAATGAGCAGTTCTTC. Translation gives CASSLKSGASYNEQFF.

This rearrangement joins TRBV18 to TRBJ1-3; D unclear. Trimming took off 4 bases at V and 0 bases at J, with 10 bases between the two ends. CDR1 is KGHSH and CDR2 is LQKENI in the germline V gene. The CDR3 is 15 residues long. The chain's CDR3 is CASSQTDVSGNTIYF. In DNA, the CDR3 is TGTGCCAGCTCACAGACTGACGTCTCTGGAAACACCATATATTTT.

V and J are TRBV7-6 and TRBJ2-6; 10 bases agree with TRBD2. V shed 5 bases, J shed 3 bases, and the junction held 4 bases outside the gene matches. This CDR3 has 16 amino acids. Germline V gene lookup returns CDR1 SGHVS and CDR2 FNYEAQ. The CDR3 spells CASSPASGGGANVLTF. The CDR3 DNA follows: TGTGCCAGCAGCCCAGCTAGCGGGGGTGGGGCCAACGTCCTGACTTTC.

The chain uses TRBV11-2 and TRBJ1-2; weak D call: TRBD1 (5 bases). V lost 5 bases and J 8 bases, leaving 18 bases between the germline ends. CDR1 and CDR2 (germline): SGHAT, FQNNGV. This CDR3 is 14 amino acids long. The CDR3 DNA reads as TGTGCCAGCAGCATCCCCGGAGGGGTTAGAGGCTACACCTTC. Protein: CASSIPGGVRGYTF.

V and J are TRBV7-9 and TRBJ2-7, with D possibly matching TRBD2 (7 bases). V was cut by 3 bases and J by 6 bases, with 15 bases left in between. The CDR3 spans 14 residues. Looked up from germline, CDR1 is SEHNR and CDR2 is FQNEAQ (reference sequence). DNA for the CDR3: TGTGCCAGCAGCTTTCCGCGGGGGCCTAGCGAGCAGTACTTC. Amino acids: CASSFPRGPSEQYF. Filled out from reference TRBV7-9 and TRBJ2-7, the complete variable domain reads DTGVSQNPRHKITKRGQNVTFRCDPISEHNRLYWYRQTLGQGPEFLTYFQNEAQLEKSRLLSDRFSAERPKGSFSTLEIQRTEQGDSAMYLCASSFPRGPSEQYFGPGTRLTVT.

In this sample, this clone turned up once. This CDR3 is CASSQEGWSGGLQPQHF. Written as DNA, the CDR3 is TGCGCCAGCAGCCAAGAGGGCTGGTCAGGGGGCCTGCAGCCCCAGCATTTT. The J gene is TRBJ1-5, the V gene TRBV4-1; TRBD1 agrees at 8 bases. V was clipped by 0 bases and J by 7 bases; unmatched bases: 11. The CDR3 sequence is 17 residues long. CDR1 and CDR2 (germline): MGHRA, YSYEKL.

V and J are TRBV11-2 and TRBJ2-3; D not resolved. This CDR3 contains 13 residues. The germline V and J ends were trimmed by 4 bases and 6 bases, with 11 bases remaining between them. From germline, CDR1 is SGHAT and CDR2 FQNNGV. The chain's CDR3 is CASSSELSDTQYF. In nucleotides, the CDR3 is TGTGCCAGCAGCTCCGAGCTTTCCGATACGCAGTATTTT. Filled out from reference TRBV11-2 and TRBJ2-3, the complete variable domain reads EAGVAQSPRYKIIEKRQSVAFWCNPISGHATLYWYQQILGQGPKLLIQFQNNGVVDDSQLPKDRFSAERLKGVDSTLKIQPAKLEDSAVYLCASSSELSDTQYFGPGTRLTVL.

The chain couples TRBV30 to TRBJ2-6; the D gene is possibly TRBD1 (5 bases). The germline gives CDR1 GTSNPN, CDR2 SVGIG (reference sequence). The CDR3 is 16 residues long. V was trimmed by 2 bases and J by 1 base, leaving 12 bases between them. CDR3 protein: CAWSRSRASGANVLTF. CDR3 nucleotides: TGTGCCTGGAGTCGGTCCAGGGCTTCTGGGGCCAACGTCCTGACTTTC.

This sequence joins TRBV15 and TRBJ2-7; D uncertain. Germline V gene lookup returns CDR1 LNHNV and CDR2 YYDKDF (reference sequence). V dropped 1 base and J dropped 0 bases, with 10 bases sitting between them. This CDR3 region has 15 residues. DNA of the CDR3: TGTGCCACCAGCAGAGGCGGTGGAAGCTCCTACGAGCAGTACTTC. Encoded protein: CATSRGGGSSYEQYF.